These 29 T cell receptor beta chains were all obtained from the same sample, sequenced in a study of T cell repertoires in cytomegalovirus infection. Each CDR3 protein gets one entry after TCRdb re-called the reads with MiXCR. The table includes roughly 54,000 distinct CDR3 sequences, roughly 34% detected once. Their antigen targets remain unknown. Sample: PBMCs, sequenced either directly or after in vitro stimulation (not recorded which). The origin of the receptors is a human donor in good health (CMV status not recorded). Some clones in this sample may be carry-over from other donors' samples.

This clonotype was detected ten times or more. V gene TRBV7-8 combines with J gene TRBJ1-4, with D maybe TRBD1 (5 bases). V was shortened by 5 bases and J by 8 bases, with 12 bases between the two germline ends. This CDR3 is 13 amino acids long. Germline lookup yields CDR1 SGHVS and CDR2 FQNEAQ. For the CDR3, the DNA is TGTGCCAGCAGCAAGGGGTTGGGCGAAAAACTGTTTTTT. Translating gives CASSKGLGEKLFF. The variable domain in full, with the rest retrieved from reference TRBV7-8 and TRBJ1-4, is GAGVSQSPRYKVAKRGQDVALRCDPISGHVSLFWYQQALGQGPEFLTYFQNEAQLDKSGLPSDRFFAERPEGSVSTLKIQRTQQEDSAVYLCASSKGLGEKLFFGSGTQLSVL.

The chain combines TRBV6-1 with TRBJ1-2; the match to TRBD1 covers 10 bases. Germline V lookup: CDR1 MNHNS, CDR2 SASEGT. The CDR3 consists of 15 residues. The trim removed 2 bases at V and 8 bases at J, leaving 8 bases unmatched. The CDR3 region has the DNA TGTGCCAGCAGTGAAACCCCGGGACAGGGGAACGGCTACACCTTC. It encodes CASSETPGQGNGYTF.

The chain's CDR3 is CACGGSNTGELFF. In DNA, the CDR3 is TGTGCCTGCGGGGGATCGAACACCGGGGAGCTGTTTTTT. The chain is built from TRBV30 and TRBJ2-2, with D possibly TRBD2 on 6 matching bases. Germline assignment: CDR1 GTSNPN and CDR2 SVGIG (reference sequence). V was shortened by 6 bases and J by 0 bases, with 8 bases between the two germline ends. The CDR3 is 13 residues long.

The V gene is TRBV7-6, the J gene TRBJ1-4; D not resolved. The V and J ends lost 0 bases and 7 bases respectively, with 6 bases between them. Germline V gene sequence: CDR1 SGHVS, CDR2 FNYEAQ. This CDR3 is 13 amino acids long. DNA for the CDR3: TGTGCCAGCAGCTTAGCCGTTAGTGAAAAACTGTTTTTT. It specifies CASSLAVSEKLFF.

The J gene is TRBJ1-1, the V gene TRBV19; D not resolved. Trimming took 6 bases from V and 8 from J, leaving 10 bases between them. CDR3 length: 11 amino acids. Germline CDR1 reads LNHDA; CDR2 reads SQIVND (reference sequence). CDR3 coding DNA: TGTGCCAGTAGCACCGGACGAGAAGCTTTCTTT. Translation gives CASSTGREAFF.

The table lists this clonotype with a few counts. CDR3 amino acids: CASRARPTEAFF. Here the CDR3 DNA reads TGTGCCAGCAGAGCCCGACCGACTGAAGCTTTCTTT. The genes are TRBV2 and TRBJ1-1; D ambiguous. Deletions cut 6 bases from V and 5 bases from J, with 10 bases between. CDR1 is SNHLY and CDR2 is FYNNEI in the germline V gene. CDR3 length equals 12 residues. The variable domain in full, completed from reference TRBV2 and TRBJ1-1, reads EPEVTQTPSHQVTQMGQEVILRCVPISNHLYFYWYRQILGQKVEFLVSFYNNEISEKSEIFDDQFSVERPDGSNFTLKIRSTKLEDSAMYFCASRARPTEAFFGQGTRLTVV.

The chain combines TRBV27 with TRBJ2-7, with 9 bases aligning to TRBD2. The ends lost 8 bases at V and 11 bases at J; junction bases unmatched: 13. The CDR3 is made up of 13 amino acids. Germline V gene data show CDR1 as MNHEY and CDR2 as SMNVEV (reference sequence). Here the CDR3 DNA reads TGTGCCAGCTTGGCGGCTAGCGGGACGCAGGAGTACTTC. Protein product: CASLAASGTQEYF.

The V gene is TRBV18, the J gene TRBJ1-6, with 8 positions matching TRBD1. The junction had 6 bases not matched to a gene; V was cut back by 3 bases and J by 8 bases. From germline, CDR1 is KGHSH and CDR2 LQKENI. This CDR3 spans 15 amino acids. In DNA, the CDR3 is TGTGCCAGCTCACCCCGACAGGGGACGGATTCACCCCTCCACTTT. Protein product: CASSPRQGTDSPLHF.

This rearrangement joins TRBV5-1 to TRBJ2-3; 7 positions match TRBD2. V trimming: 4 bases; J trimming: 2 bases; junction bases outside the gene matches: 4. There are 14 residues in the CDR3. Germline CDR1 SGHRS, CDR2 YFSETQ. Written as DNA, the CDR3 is TGCGCCAGCAGCAGCGGGATAGTCACAGATACGCAGTATTTT. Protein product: CASSSGIVTDTQYF.

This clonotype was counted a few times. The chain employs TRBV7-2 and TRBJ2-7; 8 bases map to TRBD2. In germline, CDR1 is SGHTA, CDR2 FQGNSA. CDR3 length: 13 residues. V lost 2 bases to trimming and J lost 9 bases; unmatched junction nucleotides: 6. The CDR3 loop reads CASSLIQRGWQYF. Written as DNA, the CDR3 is TGTGCCAGCAGCTTAATCCAGCGGGGGTGGCAGTACTTC.

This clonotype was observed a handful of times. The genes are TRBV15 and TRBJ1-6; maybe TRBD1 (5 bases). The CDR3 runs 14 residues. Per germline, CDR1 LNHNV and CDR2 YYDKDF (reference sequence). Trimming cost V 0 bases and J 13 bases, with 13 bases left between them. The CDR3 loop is CATSRDRAGRPLHF. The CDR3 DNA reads TGTGCCACCAGCAGAGATAGGGCAGGGCGGCCCCTCCACTTT.

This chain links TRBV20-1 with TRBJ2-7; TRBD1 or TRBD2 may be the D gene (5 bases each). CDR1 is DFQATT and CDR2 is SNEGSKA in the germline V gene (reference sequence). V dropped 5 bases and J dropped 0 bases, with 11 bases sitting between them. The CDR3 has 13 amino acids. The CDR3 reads CSAREGRSYEQYF. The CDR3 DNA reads TGCAGTGCTCGCGAGGGACGCTCCTACGAGCAGTACTTC.

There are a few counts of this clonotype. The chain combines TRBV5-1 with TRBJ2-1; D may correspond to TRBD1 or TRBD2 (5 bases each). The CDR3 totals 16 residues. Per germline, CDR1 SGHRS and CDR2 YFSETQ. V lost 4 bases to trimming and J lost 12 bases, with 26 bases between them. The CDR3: CASSTTRGVNRPGQFF. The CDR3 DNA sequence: TGCGCCAGCAGCACCACTCGGGGCGTAAACCGCCCGGGGCAGTTCTTC.

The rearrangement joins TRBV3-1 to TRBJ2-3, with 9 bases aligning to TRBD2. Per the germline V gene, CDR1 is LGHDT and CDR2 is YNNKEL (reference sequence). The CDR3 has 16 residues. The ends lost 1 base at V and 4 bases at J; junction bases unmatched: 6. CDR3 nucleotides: TGTGCCAGCAGCCAAGGGCTAGCGGGATTATCAGATACGCAGTATTTT. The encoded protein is CASSQGLAGLSDTQYF.

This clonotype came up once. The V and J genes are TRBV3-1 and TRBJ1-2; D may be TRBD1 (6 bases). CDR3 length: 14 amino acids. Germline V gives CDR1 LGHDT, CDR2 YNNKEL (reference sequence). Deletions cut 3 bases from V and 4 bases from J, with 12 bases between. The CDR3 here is CASSHPGQSYGYTF. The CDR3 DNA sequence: TGTGCCAGCAGCCATCCCGGACAGAGCTATGGCTACACCTTC. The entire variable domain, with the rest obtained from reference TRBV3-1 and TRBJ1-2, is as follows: DTAVSQTPKYLVTQMGNDKSIKCEQNLGHDTMYWYKQDSKKFLKIMFSYNNKELIINETVPNRFSPKSPDKAHLNLHINSLELGDSAVYFCASSHPGQSYGYTFGSGTRLTVV.

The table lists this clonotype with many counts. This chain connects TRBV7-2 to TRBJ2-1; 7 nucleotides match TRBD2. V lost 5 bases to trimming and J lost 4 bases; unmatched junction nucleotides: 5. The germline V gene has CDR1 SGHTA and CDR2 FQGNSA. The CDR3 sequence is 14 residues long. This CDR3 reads CASSLGGGYNEQFF. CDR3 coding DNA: TGTGCCAGCAGCCTTGGGGGAGGGTACAATGAGCAGTTCTTC. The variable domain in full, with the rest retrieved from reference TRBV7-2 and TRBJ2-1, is GAGVSQSPSNKVTEKGKDVELRCDPISGHTALYWYRQSLGQGLEFLIYFQGNSAPDKSGLPSDRFSAERTGGSVSTLTIQRTQQEDSAVYLCASSLGGGYNEQFFGPGTRLTVL.

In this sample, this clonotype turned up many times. This chain's CDR3 is CASSFSMNTEAFF. CDR3 DNA sequence: TGTGCCAGCAGCTTCTCTATGAACACTGAAGCTTTCTTT. J is TRBJ1-1 and V is TRBV7-9; D remains ambiguous. Trimming removed 3 bases at V and 0 bases at J, with 5 bases between. This CDR3 is built from 13 residues. The germline CDR1 and CDR2 sequences are SEHNR and FQNEAQ (reference sequence).

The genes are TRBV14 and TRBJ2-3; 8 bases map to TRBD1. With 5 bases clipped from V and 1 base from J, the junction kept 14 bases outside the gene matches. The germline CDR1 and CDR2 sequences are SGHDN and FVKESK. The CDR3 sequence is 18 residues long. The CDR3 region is CASSGGQGRKSGTDTQYF. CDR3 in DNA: TGTGCCAGCAGCGGCGGACAGGGAAGAAAATCCGGCACAGATACGCAGTATTTT. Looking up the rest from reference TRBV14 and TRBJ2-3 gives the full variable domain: EAGVTQFPSHSVIEKGQTVTLRCDPISGHDNLYWYRRVMGKEIKFLLHFVKESKQDESGMPNNRFLAERTGGTYSTLKVQPAELEDSGVYFCASSGGQGRKSGTDTQYFGPGTRLTVL.

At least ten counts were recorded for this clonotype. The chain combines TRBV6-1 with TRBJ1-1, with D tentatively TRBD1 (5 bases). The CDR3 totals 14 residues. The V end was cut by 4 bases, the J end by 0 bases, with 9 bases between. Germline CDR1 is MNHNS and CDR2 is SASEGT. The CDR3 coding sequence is TGTGCCAGCAGTGCACAGGTGCTGAACACTGAAGCTTTCTTT. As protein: CASSAQVLNTEAFF.

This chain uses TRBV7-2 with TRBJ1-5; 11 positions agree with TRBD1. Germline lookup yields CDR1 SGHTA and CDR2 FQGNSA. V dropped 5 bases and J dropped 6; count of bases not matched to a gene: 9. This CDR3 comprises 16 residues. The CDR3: CASSPKGGQGGQPQHF. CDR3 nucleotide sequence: TGTGCCAGCAGCCCCAAGGGGGGACAGGGGGGTCAGCCCCAGCATTTT.

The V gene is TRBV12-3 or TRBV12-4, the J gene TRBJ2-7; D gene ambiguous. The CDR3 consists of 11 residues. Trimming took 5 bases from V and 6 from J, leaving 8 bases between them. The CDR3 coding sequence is TGTGCCAGCAGTCGCCGGATCGAGCAGTACTTC. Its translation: CASSRRIEQYF.

The CDR3 DNA sequence: TGTGCCAGCAGCTTAGAACAGGGTCAACTCAATGAGCAGTTCTTC. Protein sequence: CASSLEQGQLNEQFF. The chain joins TRBV7-6 to TRBJ2-1; a weak D match, TRBD1 (6 bases). This CDR3 contains 15 residues. Trimming removed 1 base from V and 6 bases from J, with 13 bases in between. Germline V CDR1 and CDR2: SGHVS, FNYEAQ.

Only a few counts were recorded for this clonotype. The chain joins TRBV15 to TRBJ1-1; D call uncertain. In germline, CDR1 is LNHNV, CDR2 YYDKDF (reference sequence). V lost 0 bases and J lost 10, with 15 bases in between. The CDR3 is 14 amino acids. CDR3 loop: CATSRDRTAPLAFF. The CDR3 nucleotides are TGTGCCACCAGCAGAGATCGGACCGCCCCGCTAGCTTTCTTT.

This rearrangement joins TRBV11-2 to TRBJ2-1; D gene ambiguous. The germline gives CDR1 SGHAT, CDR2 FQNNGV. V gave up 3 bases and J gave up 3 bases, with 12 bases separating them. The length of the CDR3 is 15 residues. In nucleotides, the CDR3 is TGTGCCAGCAGCTTTTCTGTGAATCTCTACAATGAGCAGTTCTTC. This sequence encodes CASSFSVNLYNEQFF. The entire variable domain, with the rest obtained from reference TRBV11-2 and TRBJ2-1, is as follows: EAGVAQSPRYKIIEKRQSVAFWCNPISGHATLYWYQQILGQGPKLLIQFQNNGVVDDSQLPKDRFSAERLKGVDSTLKIQPAKLEDSAVYLCASSFSVNLYNEQFFGPGTRLTVL.

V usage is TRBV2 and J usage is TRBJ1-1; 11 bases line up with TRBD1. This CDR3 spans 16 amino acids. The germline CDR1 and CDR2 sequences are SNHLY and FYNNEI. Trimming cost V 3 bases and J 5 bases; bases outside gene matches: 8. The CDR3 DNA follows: TGTGCCAGCAGTGAGAGTGGACAGGGGGCTGGAACTGAAGCTTTCTTT. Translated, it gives CASSESGQGAGTEAFF.

The CDR3 sequence: CASRESYEQYF. The CDR3 DNA reads TGTGCCAGCAGGGAATCCTACGAGCAGTACTTC. The chain joins TRBV2 to TRBJ2-7; D ambiguous. Trimming cost V 6 bases and J 1 base, with 4 bases left between them. CDR1 SNHLY and CDR2 FYNNEI come from the germline V gene. The CDR3 is 11 amino acids.

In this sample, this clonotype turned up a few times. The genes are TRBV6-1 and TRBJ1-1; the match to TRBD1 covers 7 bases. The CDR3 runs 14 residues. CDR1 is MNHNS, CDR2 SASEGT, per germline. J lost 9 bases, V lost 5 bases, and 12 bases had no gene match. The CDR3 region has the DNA TGTGCCAGCAGTACCGGGACAGCCCTCCGTAAAGCTTTCTTT. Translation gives CASSTGTALRKAFF.

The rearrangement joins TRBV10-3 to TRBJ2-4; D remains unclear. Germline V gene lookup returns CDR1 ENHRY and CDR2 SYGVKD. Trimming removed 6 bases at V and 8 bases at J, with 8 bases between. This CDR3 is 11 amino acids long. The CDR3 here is CAIRSGYIQYF. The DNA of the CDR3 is TGTGCCATCAGGTCCGGGTACATTCAGTACTTC.

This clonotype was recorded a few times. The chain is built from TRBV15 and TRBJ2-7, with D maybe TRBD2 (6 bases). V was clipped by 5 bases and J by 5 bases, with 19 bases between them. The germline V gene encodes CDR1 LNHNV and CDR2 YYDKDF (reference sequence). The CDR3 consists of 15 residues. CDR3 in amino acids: CATSERRDLKNEQYF. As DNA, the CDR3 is TGTGCCACCAGCGAAAGGAGGGACCTAAAGAACGAGCAGTACTTC.